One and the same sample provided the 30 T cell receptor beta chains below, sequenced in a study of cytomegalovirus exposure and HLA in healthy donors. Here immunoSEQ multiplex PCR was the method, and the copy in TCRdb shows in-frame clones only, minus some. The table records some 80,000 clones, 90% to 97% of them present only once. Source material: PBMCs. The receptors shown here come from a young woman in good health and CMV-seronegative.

Here the CDR3 DNA reads TGCAGCGTTGAAACGGGGATCGGTAATGAGCAGTTCTTC. This codes for CSVETGIGNEQFF. The V and J genes are TRBV29-1 and TRBJ2-1; possible D gene TRBD2, 5 bases. Trimming cost V 2 bases and J 7 bases, with 12 bases left between them. This CDR3 comprises 13 residues. Per the germline V gene, CDR1 is SQVTM and CDR2 is ANQGSEA.

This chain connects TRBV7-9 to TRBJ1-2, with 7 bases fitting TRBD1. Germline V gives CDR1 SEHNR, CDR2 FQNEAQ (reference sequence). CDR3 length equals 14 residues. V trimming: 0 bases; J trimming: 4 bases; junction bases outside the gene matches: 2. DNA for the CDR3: TGTGCCAGCAGCTTAGCCCAGGGGGGCTATGGCTACACCTTC. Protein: CASSLAQGGYGYTF.

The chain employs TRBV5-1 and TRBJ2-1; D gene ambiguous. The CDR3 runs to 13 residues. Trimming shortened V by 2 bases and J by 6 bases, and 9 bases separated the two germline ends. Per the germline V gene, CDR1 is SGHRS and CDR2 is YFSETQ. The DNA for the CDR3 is TGCGCCAGCAGCTTTATAGACTCCAATGAGCAGTTCTTC. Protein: CASSFIDSNEQFF.

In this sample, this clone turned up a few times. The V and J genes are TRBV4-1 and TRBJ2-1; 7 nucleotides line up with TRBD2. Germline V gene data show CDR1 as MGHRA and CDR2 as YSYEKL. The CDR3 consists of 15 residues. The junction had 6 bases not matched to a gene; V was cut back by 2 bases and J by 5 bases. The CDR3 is CASSQWEGIHNEQFF. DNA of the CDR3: TGCGCCAGCAGCCAATGGGAGGGTATCCACAATGAGCAGTTCTTC.

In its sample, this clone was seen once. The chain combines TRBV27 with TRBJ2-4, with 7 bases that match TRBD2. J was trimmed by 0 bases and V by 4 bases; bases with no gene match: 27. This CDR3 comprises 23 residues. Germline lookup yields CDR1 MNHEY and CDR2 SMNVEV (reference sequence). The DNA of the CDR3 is TGTGCCAGCAGTTCGGCTTTGGATGCACCCCGGCCGGTGGCTAGCGGAGCCAAAAACATTCAGTACTTC. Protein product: CASSSALDAPRPVASGAKNIQYF.

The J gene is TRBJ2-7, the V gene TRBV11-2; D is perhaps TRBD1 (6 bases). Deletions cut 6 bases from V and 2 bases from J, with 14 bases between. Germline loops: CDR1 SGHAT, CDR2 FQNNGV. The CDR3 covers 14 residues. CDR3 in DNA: TGTGCCAGCAGGAGACGGGACAAAACCTACGAGCAGTACTTC. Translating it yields CASRRRDKTYEQYF.

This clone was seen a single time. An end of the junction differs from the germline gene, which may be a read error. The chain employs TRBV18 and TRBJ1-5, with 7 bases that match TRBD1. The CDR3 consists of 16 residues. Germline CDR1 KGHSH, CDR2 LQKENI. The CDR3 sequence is CASPPAGGNSNQPQHF. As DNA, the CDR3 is TGTGCCAGCCCACCTGCAGGGGGAAATAGCAATCAGCCCCAGCATTTT.

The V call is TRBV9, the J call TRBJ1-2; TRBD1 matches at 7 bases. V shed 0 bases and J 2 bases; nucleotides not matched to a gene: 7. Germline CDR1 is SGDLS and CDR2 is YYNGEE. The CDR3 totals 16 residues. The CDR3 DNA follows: TGTGCCAGCAGCGTAGAGGACAGGAGGTCGAACTATGGCTACACCTTC. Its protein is CASSVEDRRSNYGYTF.

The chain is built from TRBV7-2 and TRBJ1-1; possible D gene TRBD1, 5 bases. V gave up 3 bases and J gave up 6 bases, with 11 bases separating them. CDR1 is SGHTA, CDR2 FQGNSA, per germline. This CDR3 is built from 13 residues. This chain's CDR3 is CASSLSRVPEAFF. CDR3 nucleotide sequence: TGTGCCAGCAGCTTGAGCAGGGTTCCTGAAGCTTTCTTT. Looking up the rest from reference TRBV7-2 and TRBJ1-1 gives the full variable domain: GAGVSQSPSNKVTEKGKDVELRCDPISGHTALYWYRQSLGQGLEFLIYFQGNSAPDKSGLPSDRFSAERTGGSVSTLTIQRTQQEDSAVYLCASSLSRVPEAFFGQGTRLTVV.

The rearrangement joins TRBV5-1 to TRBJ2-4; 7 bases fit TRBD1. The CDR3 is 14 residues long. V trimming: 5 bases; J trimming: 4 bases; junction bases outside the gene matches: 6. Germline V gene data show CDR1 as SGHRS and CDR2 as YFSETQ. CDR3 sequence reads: CASRHGGQKNIQYF. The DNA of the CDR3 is TGCGCCAGCAGACATGGGGGACAGAAAAACATTCAGTACTTC.

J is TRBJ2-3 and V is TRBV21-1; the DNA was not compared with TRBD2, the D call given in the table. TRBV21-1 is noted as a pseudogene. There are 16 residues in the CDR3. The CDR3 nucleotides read TGTGCCAGCTCCGAAGCAGGGAGGTGGGGCACAGATACGCAGTATTTT. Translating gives CASSEAGRWGTDTQYF.

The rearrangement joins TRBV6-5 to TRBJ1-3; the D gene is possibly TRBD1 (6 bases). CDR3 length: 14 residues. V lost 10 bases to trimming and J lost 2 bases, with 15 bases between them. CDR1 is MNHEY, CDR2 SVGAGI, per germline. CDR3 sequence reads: CAKPGATAGNTIYF. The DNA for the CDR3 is TGTGCCAAACCAGGGGCTACGGCTGGAAACACCATATATTTT.

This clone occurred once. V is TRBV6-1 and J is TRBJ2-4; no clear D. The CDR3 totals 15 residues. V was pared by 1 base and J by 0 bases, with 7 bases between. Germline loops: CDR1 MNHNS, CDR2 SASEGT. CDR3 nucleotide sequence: TGTGCCAGCAGTGAAGGTGTACTAGCCAAAAACATTCAGTACTTC. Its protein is CASSEGVLAKNIQYF.

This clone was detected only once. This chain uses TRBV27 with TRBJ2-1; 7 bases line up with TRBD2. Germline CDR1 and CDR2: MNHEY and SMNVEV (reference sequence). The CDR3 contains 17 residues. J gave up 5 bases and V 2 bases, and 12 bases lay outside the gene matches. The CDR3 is CASSLKAVGLADNEQFF. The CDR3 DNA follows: TGTGCCAGCAGTTTAAAAGCCGTGGGGCTAGCGGACAATGAGCAGTTCTTC.

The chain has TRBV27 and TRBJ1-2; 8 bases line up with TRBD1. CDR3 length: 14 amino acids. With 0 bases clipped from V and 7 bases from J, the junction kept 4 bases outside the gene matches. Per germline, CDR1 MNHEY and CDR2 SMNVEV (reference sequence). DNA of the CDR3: TGTGCCAGCAGTTTATCGGCAGGGGGCAGTGGCTACACCTTC. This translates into CASSLSAGGSGYTF.

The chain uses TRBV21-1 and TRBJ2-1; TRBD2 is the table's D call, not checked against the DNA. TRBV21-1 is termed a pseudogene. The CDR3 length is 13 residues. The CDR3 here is CASSKVPYNEQFF. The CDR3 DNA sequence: TGTGCCAGCAGCAAAGTCCCGTACAATGAGCAGTTCTTC.

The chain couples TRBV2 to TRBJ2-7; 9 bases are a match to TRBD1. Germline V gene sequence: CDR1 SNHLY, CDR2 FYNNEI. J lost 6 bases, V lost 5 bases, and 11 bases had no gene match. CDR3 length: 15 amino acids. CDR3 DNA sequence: TGTGCCAGCAGTCCCGGGACAGGGCTCTTCTCCGAGCAGTACTTC. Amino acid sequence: CASSPGTGLFSEQYF.

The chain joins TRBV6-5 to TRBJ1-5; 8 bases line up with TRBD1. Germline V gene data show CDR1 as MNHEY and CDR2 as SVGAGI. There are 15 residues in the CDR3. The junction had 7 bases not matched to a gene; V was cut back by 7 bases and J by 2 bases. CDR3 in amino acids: CASTRSGQGNQPQHF. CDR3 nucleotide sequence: TGTGCCAGCACCCGGTCGGGACAGGGCAATCAGCCCCAGCATTTT.

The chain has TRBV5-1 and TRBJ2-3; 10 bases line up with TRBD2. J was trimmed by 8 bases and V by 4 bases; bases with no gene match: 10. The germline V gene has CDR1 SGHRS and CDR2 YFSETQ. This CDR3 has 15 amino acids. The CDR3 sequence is CASSLQAGGPGTQYF. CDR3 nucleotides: TGCGCCAGCAGCCTCCAAGCGGGAGGGCCTGGTACGCAGTATTTT.

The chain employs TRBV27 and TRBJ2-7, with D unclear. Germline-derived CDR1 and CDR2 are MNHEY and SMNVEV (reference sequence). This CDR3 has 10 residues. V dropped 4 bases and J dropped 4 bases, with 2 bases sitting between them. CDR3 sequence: CASSSYEQYF. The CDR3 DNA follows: TGTGCCAGCAGTTCATACGAGCAGTACTTC.

The CDR3 is CASSLEAGADNEQFF. CDR3 DNA sequence: TGCGCCAGCAGCTTGGAGGCGGGAGCTGACAATGAGCAGTTCTTC. The chain combines TRBV5-1 with TRBJ2-1; 7 bases line up with TRBD2. Germline V gives CDR1 SGHRS, CDR2 YFSETQ. Trimming cost V 0 bases and J 5 bases; bases outside gene matches: 5. The CDR3 runs to 15 residues.

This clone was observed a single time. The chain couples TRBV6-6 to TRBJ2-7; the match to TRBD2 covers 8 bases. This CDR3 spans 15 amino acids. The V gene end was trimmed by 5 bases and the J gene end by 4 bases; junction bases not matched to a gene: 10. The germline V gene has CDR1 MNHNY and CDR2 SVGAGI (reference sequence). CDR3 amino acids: CASSTGLAGEYEQYF. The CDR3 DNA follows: TGTGCCAGCAGTACTGGACTAGCAGGGGAATACGAGCAGTACTTC.

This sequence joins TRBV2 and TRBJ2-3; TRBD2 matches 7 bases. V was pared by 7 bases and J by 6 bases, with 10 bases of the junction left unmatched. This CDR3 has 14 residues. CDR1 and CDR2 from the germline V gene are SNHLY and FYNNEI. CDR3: CASMVSGTGDTQYF. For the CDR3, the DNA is TGTGCCAGCATGGTCAGCGGGACGGGGGATACGCAGTATTTT.

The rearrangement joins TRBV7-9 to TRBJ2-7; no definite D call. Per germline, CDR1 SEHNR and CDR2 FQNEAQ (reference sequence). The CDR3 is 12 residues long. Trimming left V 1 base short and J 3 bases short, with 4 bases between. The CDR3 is CASSLVHYEQYF. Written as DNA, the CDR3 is TGTGCCAGCAGCTTAGTTCACTACGAGCAGTACTTC.

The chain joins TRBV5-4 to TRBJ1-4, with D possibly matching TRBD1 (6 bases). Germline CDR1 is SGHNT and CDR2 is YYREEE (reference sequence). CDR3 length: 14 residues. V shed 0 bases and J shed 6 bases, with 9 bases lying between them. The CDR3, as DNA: TGTGCCAGCAGCTTGGGGGGGCGTGATGAAAAACTGTTTTTT. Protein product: CASSLGGRDEKLFF.

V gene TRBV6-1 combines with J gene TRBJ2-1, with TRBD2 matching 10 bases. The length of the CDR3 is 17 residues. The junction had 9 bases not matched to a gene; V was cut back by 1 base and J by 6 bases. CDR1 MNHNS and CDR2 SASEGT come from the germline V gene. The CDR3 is CASSEVLAGVWGNEQFF. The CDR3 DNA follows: TGTGCCAGCAGTGAAGTTCTAGCGGGAGTCTGGGGCAATGAGCAGTTCTTC.

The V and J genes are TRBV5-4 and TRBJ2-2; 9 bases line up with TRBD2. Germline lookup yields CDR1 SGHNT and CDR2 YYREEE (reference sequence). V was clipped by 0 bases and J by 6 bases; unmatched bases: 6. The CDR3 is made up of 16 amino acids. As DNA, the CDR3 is TGTGCCAGCAGCTTGGGGGCGGGACTAGCATCCGGGGAGCTGTTTTTT. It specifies CASSLGAGLASGELFF. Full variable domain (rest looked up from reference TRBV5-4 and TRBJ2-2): ETGVTQSPTHLIKTRGQQVTLRCSSQSGHNTVSWYQQALGQGPQFIFQYYREEENGRGNFPPRFSGLQFPNYSSELNVNALELDDSALYLCASSLGAGLASGELFFGEGSRLTVL.

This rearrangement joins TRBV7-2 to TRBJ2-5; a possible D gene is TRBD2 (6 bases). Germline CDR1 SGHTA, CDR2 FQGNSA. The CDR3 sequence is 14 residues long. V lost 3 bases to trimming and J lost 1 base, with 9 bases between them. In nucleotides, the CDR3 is TGTGCCAGCAGCTTCAGGAGGGCCCAAGAGACCCAGTACTTC. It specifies CASSFRRAQETQYF.

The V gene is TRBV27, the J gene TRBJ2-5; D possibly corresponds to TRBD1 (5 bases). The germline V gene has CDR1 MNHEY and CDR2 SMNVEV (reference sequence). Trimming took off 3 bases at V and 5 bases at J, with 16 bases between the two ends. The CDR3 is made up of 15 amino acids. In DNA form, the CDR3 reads TGTGCCAGCAGTTTTTCGACAGATGCCTGGGAGACCCAGTACTTC. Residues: CASSFSTDAWETQYF.

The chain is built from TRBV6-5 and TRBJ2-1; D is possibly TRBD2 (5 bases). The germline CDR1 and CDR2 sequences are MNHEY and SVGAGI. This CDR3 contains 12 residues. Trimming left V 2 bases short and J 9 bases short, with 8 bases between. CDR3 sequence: CASSYTSSEQFF. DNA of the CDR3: TGTGCCAGCAGTTACACTAGTTCTGAGCAGTTCTTC.